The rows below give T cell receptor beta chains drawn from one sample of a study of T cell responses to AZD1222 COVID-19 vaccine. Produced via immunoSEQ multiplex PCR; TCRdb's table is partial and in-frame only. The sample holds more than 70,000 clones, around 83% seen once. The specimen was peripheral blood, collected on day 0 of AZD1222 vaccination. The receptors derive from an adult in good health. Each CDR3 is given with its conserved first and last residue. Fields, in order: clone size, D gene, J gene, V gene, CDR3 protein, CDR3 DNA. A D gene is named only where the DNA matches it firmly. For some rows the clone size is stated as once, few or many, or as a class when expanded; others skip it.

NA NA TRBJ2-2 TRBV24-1 CATSDGPGELFF TGTGCCACCAGTGACGGGCCCGGGGAGCTGTTTTTT
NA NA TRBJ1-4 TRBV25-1 CASSVAGTTNEKLFF TGTGCCAGCAGTGTAGCAGGCACAACTAATGAAAAACTGTTTTTT
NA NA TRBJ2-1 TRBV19 CASRLPRGNEQFF TGTGCCAGTAGGTTACCAAGGGGCAATGAGCAGTTCTTC
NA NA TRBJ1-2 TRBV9 CASSVTGQEANYGYTF TGTGCCAGCAGCGTAACAGGACAAGAAGCTAACTATGGCTACACCTTC
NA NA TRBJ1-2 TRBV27 CASSPQIESYGYTF TGTGCCAGCAGTCCGCAGATAGAAAGTTATGGCTACACCTTC
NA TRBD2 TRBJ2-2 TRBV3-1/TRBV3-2 CASTPAGVNTGELFF TGTGCCAGCACCCCAGCGGGGGTAAACACCGGGGAGCTGTTTTTT
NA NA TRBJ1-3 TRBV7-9 CASSLMSSGNTIYF TGTGCCAGCAGCTTAATGTCTTCTGGAAACACCATATATTTT
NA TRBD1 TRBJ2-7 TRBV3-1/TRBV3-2 CASSPGSGQKYEQYF TGTGCCAGCAGCCCCGGCTCGGGACAGAAATACGAGCAGTACTTC
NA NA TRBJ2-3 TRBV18 CASSPLLADTQYF TGTGCCAGCTCACCCTTATTGGCAGATACGCAGTATTTT
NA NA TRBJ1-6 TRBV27 CASSFGPGGWDSPLHF TGTGCCAGCAGTTTTGGCCCTGGTGGCTGGGATTCACCCCTCCACTTT
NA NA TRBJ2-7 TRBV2 CASLTEGYEQYF TGTGCCAGCCTTACTGAGGGGTACGAGCAGTACTTC
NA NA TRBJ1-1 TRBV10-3 CATGRDTGNTEAFF TGTGCCACGGGACGAGATACAGGGAACACTGAAGCTTTCTTT
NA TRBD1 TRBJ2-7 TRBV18 CASSPLRQGDYEQYF TGTGCCAGCTCACCACTTCGACAGGGGGACTACGAGCAGTACTTC
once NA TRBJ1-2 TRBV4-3 CASSQLSMNTRGSNYGYTF TGCGCCAGCAGCCAATTGTCTATGAACACTCGGGGGTCTAACTATGGCTACACCTTC
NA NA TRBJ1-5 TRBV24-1 CATSDWDQPQHF TGTGCCACCAGTGATTGGGATCAGCCCCAGCATTTT
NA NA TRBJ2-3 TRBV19 CASSGSGASTDTQYF TGTGCCAGTAGTGGGAGTGGGGCTAGCACAGATACGCAGTATTTT
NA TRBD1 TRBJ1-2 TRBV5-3 CARSFTGGQVYGYTF TGTGCCAGAAGCTTTACAGGGGGACAGGTCTATGGCTACACCTTC
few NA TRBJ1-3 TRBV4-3 CASSTVGPSGNTIYF TGCGCCAGCAGTACGGTGGGGCCATCTGGAAACACCATATATTTT
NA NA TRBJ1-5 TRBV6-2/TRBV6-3 CASSYTFAGGTNQPQHF TGTGCCAGCAGTTACACCTTTGCGGGGGGAACAAATCAGCCCCAGCATTTT
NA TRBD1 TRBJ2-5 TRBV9 CASSAVGTGHETQYF TGTGCCAGCAGCGCAGTGGGGACAGGGCACGAGACCCAGTACTTC
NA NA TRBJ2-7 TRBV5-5 CASSAPIMGPDSYEQYF TGTGCCAGCAGCGCCCCAATCATGGGTCCCGACTCCTACGAGCAGTACTTC
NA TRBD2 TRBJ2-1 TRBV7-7 CASSSLAGGYNEQFF TGTGCTAGCAGCTCCTTAGCGGGGGGATACAATGAGCAGTTCTTC
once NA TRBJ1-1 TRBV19 CASSIDGGRGPNTEAFF TGTGCCAGTAGTATAGATGGGGGCAGGGGCCCGAACACTGAAGCTTTCTTT
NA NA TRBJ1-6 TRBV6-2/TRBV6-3 CASSFGSSYNSPLHF TGTGCCAGCAGTTTTGGGAGCTCCTATAATTCACCCCTCCACTTT
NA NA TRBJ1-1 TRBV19 CASSLIQGYTEAFF TGTGCCAGTAGTTTAATCCAGGGATACACTGAAGCTTTCTTT
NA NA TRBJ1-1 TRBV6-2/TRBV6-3 CASSYSPLRIDRIPEAFF TGTGCCAGCAGTTACTCTCCCCTCCGAATCGACAGGATCCCCGAAGCTTTCTTT
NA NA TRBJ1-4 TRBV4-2 CASSQDRGAGGEKLFF TGTGCCAGCAGCCAAGATCGGGGGGCAGGAGGTGAAAAACTGTTTTTT
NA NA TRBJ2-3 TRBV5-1 CASSLFWDTQYF TGCGCCAGCAGCCTGTTCTGGGATACGCAGTATTTT
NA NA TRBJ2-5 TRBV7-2 CASTLLGETQYF TGTGCCTCCACCTTACTAGGAGAGACCCAGTACTTC
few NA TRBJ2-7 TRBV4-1 CASSQAGAKTYEQYF TGCGCCAGCAGCCAAGCGGGGGCTAAGACCTACGAGCAGTACTTC
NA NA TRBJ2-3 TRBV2 CASTLGPGEDTQYF TGTGCCAGCACCCTGGGCCCAGGGGAAGATACGCAGTATTTT
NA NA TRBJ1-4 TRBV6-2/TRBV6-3 CASSHYRDTRNEKLFF TGTGCCAGCAGTCACTACCGGGACACCCGTAATGAAAAACTGTTTTTT
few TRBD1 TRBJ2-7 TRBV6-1 CASSEAGTGDYEQYF TGTGCCAGCAGTGAAGCCGGGACAGGGGACTACGAGCAGTACTTC
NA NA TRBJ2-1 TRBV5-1 CASRLEGGVPYNEQFF TGCGCCAGCAGACTGGAGGGGGGGGTCCCCTACAATGAGCAGTTCTTC
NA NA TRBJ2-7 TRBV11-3 CASSSPGTDYEQYF TGTGCCAGCAGCTCACCCGGGACGGACTACGAGCAGTACTTC
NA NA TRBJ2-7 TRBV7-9 CASSPGVHEQYF TGTGCCAGCAGCCCGGGGGTCCACGAGCAGTACTTC
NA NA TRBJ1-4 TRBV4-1 CASSPREGQNEKLFF TGCGCCAGCAGCCCTAGAGAGGGGCAGAATGAAAAACTGTTTTTT
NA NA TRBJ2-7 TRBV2 CASSRSPPESYEQYF TGTGCCAGCAGTCGCTCCCCTCCGGAGTCCTACGAGCAGTACTTC
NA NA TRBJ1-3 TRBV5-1 CASSLAGGIGNTIYF TGCGCCAGCAGCTTGGCCGGGGGAATCGGAAACACCATATATTTT
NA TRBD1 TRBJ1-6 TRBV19 CASQLGQTGGNSPLHF TGTGCCAGTCAACTCGGACAGACAGGGGGCAATTCACCCCTCCACTTT
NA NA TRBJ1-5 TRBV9 CASSPGDFAQPQHF TGTGCCAGCAGCCCAGGGGACTTTGCTCAGCCCCAGCATTTT
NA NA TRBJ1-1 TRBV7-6 CASKMQVNLNTEAFF TGTGCCAGCAAAATGCAGGTTAACCTGAACACTGAAGCTTTCTTT
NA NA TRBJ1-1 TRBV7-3 CASSLTVNTEAFF TGTGCCAGCAGCTTGACGGTGAACACTGAAGCTTTCTTT
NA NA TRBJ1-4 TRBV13 CASSSDRRNEKLFF TGTGCCAGCAGTTCAGACAGGCGGAATGAAAAACTGTTTTTT
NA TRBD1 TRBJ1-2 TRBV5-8 CASSGQGTSFGGYTF TGTGCCAGCAGCGGACAGGGAACGTCTTTTGGTGGCTACACCTTC
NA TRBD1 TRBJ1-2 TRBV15 CATSRAGGTNYGYTF TGTGCCACCAGCAGAGCAGGGGGGACTAACTATGGCTACACCTTC
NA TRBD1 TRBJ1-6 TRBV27 CASSAGTASSYNSPLHF TGTGCCAGCAGTGCCGGGACAGCTAGCTCCTATAATTCACCCCTCCACTTT
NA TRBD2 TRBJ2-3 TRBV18 CASSPRGTSGSTDTQYF TGTGCCAGCTCACCACGCGGGACTAGCGGGAGCACAGATACGCAGTATTTT